The 24 T cell receptor beta chains below were found in one sample sequenced in a study of patients and donors after allogeneic stem cell transplantation. MiXCR was run by TCRdb on the RT-PCR reads, yielding one entry per CDR3 protein. The repertoire holds fewer than 500,000 distinct CDR3 sequences, with roughly 17% as singletons. Specimen: blood, either unsorted or a sorted T cell fraction (not recorded which). The receptors were sampled from a human donor who was either an allogeneic HSCT recipient or a stem cell or donor lymphocyte infusion donor (not recorded which). It is not recorded whose cells these are; they may come from a transplant donor.

This clonotype was counted ten times or more. The genes are TRBV29-1 and TRBJ2-1; 14 nucleotides line up with TRBD2. Germline-derived CDR1 and CDR2 are SQVTM and ANQGSEA. This CDR3 has 13 residues. The CDR3 reads CSDGTSGRYEQFF. CDR3 in DNA: TGCAGTGACGGGACTAGCGGGAGATATGAGCAGTTCTTC.

This clonotype was recorded a few times. The rearrangement links TRBV9 to TRBJ2-3, with D unclear. The CDR3 has 14 amino acids. Germline V CDR1 and CDR2: SGDLS, YYNGEE. Between the trimmed V and J ends, which lost 0 bases and 0 bases, there was a span of 5 bases. CDR3 nucleotide sequence: TGTGCCAGCAGCGTAGAGGTGAGCACAGATACGCAGTATTTT. The encoded protein is CASSVEVSTDTQYF.

The chain is built from TRBV5-1 and TRBJ1-4; tentatively, D is TRBD1 (5 bases). V gave up 2 bases and J gave up 3 bases, with 8 bases separating them. CDR3 length equals 14 residues. Germline V gene sequence: CDR1 SGHRS, CDR2 YFSETQ. CDR3 residues: CASSFGTANEKLFF. In DNA form, the CDR3 reads TGCGCCAGCAGCTTCGGGACCGCTAATGAAAAACTGTTTTTT.

V is TRBV4-1 and J is TRBJ2-1; TRBD2 agrees at 7 bases. Looked up from germline, CDR1 is MGHRA and CDR2 is YSYEKL. The CDR3 covers 14 residues. With 6 bases clipped from V and 7 bases from J, the junction kept 9 bases outside the gene matches. CDR3 amino acids: CASSPLAEINEQFF. The DNA for the CDR3 is TGCGCCAGCAGTCCGCTAGCGGAGATTAATGAGCAGTTCTTC.

This chain joins TRBV7-3 and TRBJ2-3; D may match TRBD1 or TRBD2 (5 bases each). Germline lookup yields CDR1 SGHTA and CDR2 FQGTGA. Trimming cost V 1 base and J 4 bases, with 9 bases left between them. This CDR3 spans 14 amino acids. CDR3 in amino acids: CASSLRVGADTQYF. The CDR3 DNA follows: TGTGCCAGCAGCTTAAGAGTGGGGGCAGATACGCAGTATTTT.

The rearrangement uses TRBV7-6 and TRBJ2-2; 8 bases are shared with TRBD1. The ends lost 1 base at V and 7 bases at J; junction bases unmatched: 5. The CDR3 runs 15 residues. The germline V gene encodes CDR1 SGHVS and CDR2 FNYEAQ. The CDR3 sequence is CASSLVQGASGELFF. The CDR3 bases are TGTGCCAGCAGCTTAGTGCAGGGGGCGAGCGGGGAGCTGTTTTTT.

This chain links TRBV20-1 with TRBJ2-7; 10 bases map to TRBD1. The CDR3 runs to 9 residues. In germline, CDR1 is DFQATT, CDR2 SNEGSKA (reference sequence). CDR3: CGTGDEQYF. Written as DNA, the CDR3 is TGCGGGACAGGGGACGAGCAGTACTTC.

This chain joins TRBV18 and TRBJ2-7; D is undetermined. Germline loops: CDR1 KGHSH, CDR2 LQKENI. V shed 0 bases and J shed 4 bases, with 13 bases lying between them. The CDR3 covers 15 residues. For the CDR3, the DNA is TGTGCCAGCTCACCACCTCTAAAGCCATTTTACGAGCAGTACTTC. Its protein is CASSPPLKPFYEQYF.

The V call is TRBV20-1, the J call TRBJ2-3, with D perhaps matching TRBD2 (5 bases). Germline lookup yields CDR1 DFQATT and CDR2 SNEGSKA (reference sequence). Deletions cut 4 bases from V and 0 bases from J, with 17 bases between. There are 16 residues in the CDR3. In DNA form, the CDR3 reads TGCAGTGCTATTCGACTATCCTCTACTAGCACAGATACGCAGTATTTT. Translating it yields CSAIRLSSTSTDTQYF.

The table lists this clonotype with a few counts. V gene TRBV9 combines with J gene TRBJ2-2, with 14 positions matching TRBD2. After removal of 0 bases from V and 0 bases from J, the junction contained 4 bases not matched to a gene. CDR3 length equals 19 residues. Germline V CDR1 and CDR2: SGDLS, YYNGEE. The CDR3 sequence: CASSVEGLAGETNTGELFF. Here the CDR3 DNA reads TGTGCCAGCAGCGTAGAGGGACTAGCGGGAGAGACGAACACCGGGGAGCTGTTTTTT.

The chain couples TRBV18 to TRBJ2-5; the D is unclear. Looked up from germline, CDR1 is KGHSH and CDR2 is LQKENI. The CDR3 sequence is 12 residues long. V lost 1 base and J lost 4, with 4 bases in between. CDR3: CASSPLVETQYF. CDR3 nucleotide sequence: TGTGCCAGCTCACCACTGGTAGAGACCCAGTACTTC.

This clonotype showed up just a few times. This chain links TRBV5-1 with TRBJ1-6; TRBD1 agrees at 9 bases. V lost 4 bases, J lost 0 bases, and 8 bases stayed unmatched. CDR1 is SGHRS, CDR2 YFSETQ, per germline. This CDR3 has 18 amino acids. Here the CDR3 DNA reads TGCGCCAGCAGCCTTGGGACAGGGACAAGCTCCTATAATTCACCCCTCCACTTT. Translated, it gives CASSLGTGTSSYNSPLHF. Full variable domain (missing parts from reference TRBV5-1 and TRBJ1-6): KAGVTQTPRYLIKTRGQQVTLSCSPISGHRSVSWYQQTPGQGLQFLFEYFSETQRNKGNFPGRFSGRQFSNSRSEMNVSTLELGDSALYLCASSLGTGTSSYNSPLHFGNGTRLTVT.

The CDR3 here is CASSSGTLGETQYF. CDR3 DNA: TGTGCCAGCAGTTCCGGGACTTTGGGGGAGACCCAGTACTTC. This chain uses TRBV12-3 or TRBV12-4 with TRBJ2-5; D is perhaps TRBD2 (6 bases). There are 14 residues in the CDR3. V lost 4 bases and J 5 bases, leaving 14 bases between the germline ends.

For the CDR3, the DNA is TGTGCCAGCAGCTGGACTAGTCCAGAGACCCAGTACTTC. Amino acids: CASSWTSPETQYF. The gene calls are TRBV12-3 or TRBV12-4 and TRBJ2-5; 7 bases fit TRBD2. CDR3 length: 13 amino acids. Trimming took 6 bases from V and 4 from J; bases not matched to a gene: 5.

In this sample, this clonotype turned up a few times. V is TRBV4-3 and J is TRBJ2-3, with 10 bases aligning to TRBD2. CDR3 length: 16 residues. The germline V gene encodes CDR1 LGHNA and CDR2 YSLEER. The V gene end was trimmed by 4 bases and the J gene end by 6 bases; junction bases not matched to a gene: 10. The CDR3 DNA reads as TGCGCCAGCAGCCCCCTTGTAGCGGGGGGCAGGGATACGCAGTATTTT. Translated, it gives CASSPLVAGGRDTQYF.

The sample holds a few counts of this clonotype. Here the CDR3 reads CASSQRYQETQYF. The CDR3 DNA reads TGTGCCAGCAGCCAACGGTACCAAGAGACCCAGTACTTC. The chain joins TRBV3-1 to TRBJ2-5; D is ambiguous. V was cut by 2 bases and J by 0 bases, with 4 bases left in between. Germline-derived CDR1 and CDR2 are LGHDT and YNNKEL (reference sequence). CDR3 length: 13 residues.

The CDR3 region has the DNA TGTGCCAGCCGGGACAGGGGGCGCGTAGAGACCCAGTACTTC. This codes for CASRDRGRVETQYF. The chain is built from TRBV9 and TRBJ2-5; 12 nucleotides match TRBD1. CDR3 length: 14 residues. Germline CDR1 and CDR2: SGDLS and YYNGEE. With 7 bases clipped from V and 4 bases from J, the junction kept 5 bases outside the gene matches.

The V and J genes are TRBV20-1 and TRBJ1-1; D gene ambiguous. The length of the CDR3 is 13 residues. The V end was cut by 4 bases, the J end by 2 bases, with 11 bases between. Germline V lookup: CDR1 DFQATT, CDR2 SNEGSKA (reference sequence). The CDR3: CSATSGKNTEAFF. In nucleotides, the CDR3 is TGCAGTGCTACGTCGGGGAAAAACACTGAAGCTTTCTTT.

The chain has TRBV2 and TRBJ2-2; perhaps TRBD1 as D (5 bases). The CDR3 is made up of 14 amino acids. Germline V gene data show CDR1 as SNHLY and CDR2 as FYNNEI. The ends were cut back, 2 bases at V and 7 bases at J, with 11 bases in the middle. CDR3 residues: CASSEQGNFGELFF. CDR3 nucleotides: TGTGCCAGCAGTGAACAGGGCAACTTCGGGGAGCTGTTTTTT.

This clonotype has a handful of counts. This chain joins TRBV7-3 and TRBJ2-7, with D perhaps given as TRBD1 or TRBD2 (5 bases each). The germline CDR1 and CDR2 sequences are SGHTA and FQGTGA. V lost 6 bases, J lost 8 bases, and 17 bases lay in between. The CDR3 consists of 13 residues. The CDR3 bases are TGTGCCAGCAGAGAGGGACCGGGAAGTAAGCAGTACTTC. It is translated as CASREGPGSKQYF.

V and J are TRBV4-3 and TRBJ1-1, with a tentative D call TRBD1 (6 bases). There are 16 residues in the CDR3. Between the trimmed V and J ends, which lost 2 bases and 3 bases, there was a span of 16 bases. Germline values: CDR1 LGHNA, CDR2 YSLEER. This chain's CDR3 is CASSQLQGRIDTEAFF. CDR3 in DNA: TGCGCCAGCAGCCAACTGCAGGGGAGGATAGACACTGAAGCTTTCTTT.

This clonotype was picked up a small number of times. The gene calls are TRBV3-1 and TRBJ2-6; D might be TRBD1 (6 bases). Trimming took 2 bases from V and 0 from J, leaving 11 bases between them. The CDR3 extends over 17 amino acids. Germline V gene data show CDR1 as LGHDT and CDR2 as YNNKEL (reference sequence). CDR3 nucleotides: TGTGCCAGCAGCCAACTGACAGGTATCTCTGGGGCCAACGTCCTGACTTTC. Residues: CASSQLTGISGANVLTF.

In its sample, this clonotype was seen a few times. V gene TRBV12-3 or TRBV12-4 combines with J gene TRBJ1-6; the D gene is possibly TRBD1 (6 bases). This CDR3 is built from 17 residues. The V end lost 2 bases, the J end lost 8 bases, and 19 bases lay between the germline ends. CDR3 region: CASSLKPGAVLHSPLHF. The CDR3 DNA is TGTGCCAGCAGTTTAAAGCCGGGGGCAGTTCTTCATTCACCCCTCCACTTT.

This clonotype was counted between two and nine times. The chain is built from TRBV20-1 and TRBJ1-1; D is uncertain. V was clipped by 4 bases and J by 1 base, with 13 bases between them. The V gene's germline CDR1 is DFQATT and CDR2 SNEGSKA (reference sequence). This CDR3 has 14 amino acids. CDR3 nucleotides: TGCAGTGCTAATCCAAGGGATCGGAACACTGAAGCTTTCTTT. Its translation: CSANPRDRNTEAFF.